This T cell receptor beta chain comes out of a study of response to subunit inactivated influenza vaccine. Study outcomes and limitations: Each seasonal flu vaccination may recruit only limited new T cells, authors suggested.

Using its own MiXCR run on the RT-PCR reads, TCRdb lists one record per CDR3 protein. The sample lists hundreds of thousands of distinct CDR3 sequences, 18% occurring once. The trim removed 4 bases at V and 5 bases at J, leaving 12 bases unmatched. This CDR3 region has 16 residues. Germline CDR1 and CDR2: LGHDT and YNNKEL (reference sequence). As concerns this clonotype: Its antigen is undetermined.

The material sequenced was PBMCs from blood, taken about 5 days after vaccination. The chain is built from TRBV3-1 and TRBJ2-5; 8 nucleotides line up with TRBD1. This TCR was sampled from a man between 45 and 60 years old who received an inactivated influenza vaccine. Written as DNA, the CDR3 is TGTGCCAGCAGCCTTTTGTGGCAGGGGGCGAGGGAGACCCAGTACTTC. Protein: CASSLLWQGARETQYF.